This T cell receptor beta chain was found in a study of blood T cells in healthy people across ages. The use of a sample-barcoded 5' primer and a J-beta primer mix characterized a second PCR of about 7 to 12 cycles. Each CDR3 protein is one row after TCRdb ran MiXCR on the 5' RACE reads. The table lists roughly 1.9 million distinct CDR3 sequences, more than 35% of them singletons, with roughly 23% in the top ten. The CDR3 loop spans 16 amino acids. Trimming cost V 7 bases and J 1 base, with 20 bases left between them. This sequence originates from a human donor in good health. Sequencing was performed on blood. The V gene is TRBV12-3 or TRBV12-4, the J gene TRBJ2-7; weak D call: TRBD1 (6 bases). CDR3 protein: CASNLRGLGQSYEQYF. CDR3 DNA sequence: TGTGCCAGCAACCTTAGGGGCCTCGGACAGTCCTACGAGCAGTACTTC.